This T cell receptor (beta chain) was captured in a study of T-cell memory formation after mild COVID-19. Overall study findings and caveats: Chiefly within CM and EM were the contracting CD4+ clones; CD8+ ones were within EMRA.

The V end was cut by 0 bases, the J end by 2 bases, with 11 bases between. CDR1 and CDR2 from the germline V gene are SGHTA and FQGNSA. The CDR3 extends over 15 amino acids. Each CDR3 protein is one row after TCRdb ran MiXCR on the 5' RACE reads. This sample carries about 130,000 distinct CDR3 sequences, roughly 6.2% of them seen once, and the ten largest clones take around 2%. Of note for this clonotype: Its specificity is unknown.

V gene TRBV7-2 combines with J gene TRBJ2-7; D is unresolved. The specimen was PBMCs or a T cell subset sorted from them (not recorded which). The source of this sequence is an adult woman who had mild COVID-19 (a few samples of this study predate the infection). Cell type and time point are not known. The CDR3 DNA is TGTGCCAGCAGCTTAGCTAGCCTCGCCCCCTACGAGCAGTACTTC. Its protein is CASSLASLAPYEQYF.